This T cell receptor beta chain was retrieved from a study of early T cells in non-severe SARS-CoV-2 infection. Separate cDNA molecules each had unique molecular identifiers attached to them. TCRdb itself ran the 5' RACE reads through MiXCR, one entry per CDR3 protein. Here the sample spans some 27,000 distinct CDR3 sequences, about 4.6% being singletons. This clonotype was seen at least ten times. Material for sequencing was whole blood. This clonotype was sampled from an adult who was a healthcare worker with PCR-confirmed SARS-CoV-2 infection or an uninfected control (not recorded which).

CDR3: CASSLDMKQETQYF. CDR3 DNA: TGTGCCAGCAGCTTGGATATGAAACAAGAGACCCAGTACTTC. The chain joins TRBV5-4 to TRBJ2-5; the D is unclear. The V end lost 0 bases, the J end lost 2 bases, and 8 bases lay between the germline ends. Germline CDR1 and CDR2: SGHNT and YYREEE (reference sequence). The CDR3 is 14 amino acids.